The T cell receptor (beta chain) described here comes from a study of blood T cell repertoires in COVID-19. Germline V gives CDR1 MDHEN, CDR2 SYDVKM. J gave up 1 base and V 5 bases, and 7 bases lay outside the gene matches. The CDR3 totals 15 residues. TCRdb's copy holds only in-frame clones and misses some; the assay was immunoSEQ multiplex PCR. The table lists under 95,000 clones, around 85% of them singletons. The sequence came from a man older than 75 in a cohort sampled during active COVID-19. Sequencing was performed on peripheral blood. The gene calls are TRBV28 and TRBJ1-1; 7 bases map to TRBD1. The CDR3 DNA sequence: TGTGCCAGCAGTAAGTTAGGGGGCGGGAACACTGAAGCTTTCTTT. Residues: CASSKLGGGNTEAFF.